The 5 T cell receptor beta chains reported below all come from one sample, sequenced in a study of T cell changes during pregnancy in multiple sclerosis. Sequenced by immunoSEQ multiplex PCR; TCRdb stores in-frame clones only, minus some. This table has 85,000 to 90,000 clones, 85% to 95% appearing once. Sequences were derived from peripheral blood, sampled in the first trimester of pregnancy. The receptors stem from a female donor in good health, enrolled as a control in a pregnancy study.

CDR3 in amino acids: CASSLGGMNTEAFF. The CDR3 DNA reads TGCGCCAGCAGCTTGGGAGGGATGAACACTGAAGCTTTCTTT. J is TRBJ1-1 and V is TRBV5-1; the D is unclear. This CDR3 is 14 amino acids long. Germline CDR1 reads SGHRS; CDR2 reads YFSETQ. V dropped 0 bases and J dropped 0 bases, with 6 bases sitting between them.

The genes are TRBV5-6 and TRBJ1-2; 7 nucleotides line up with TRBD1. This CDR3 is 13 amino acids long. CDR1 is SGHDT and CDR2 is YYEEEE in the germline V gene. J lost 2 bases, V lost 4 bases, and 2 bases had no gene match. CDR3 amino acids: CASSATGNYGYTF. CDR3 bases: TGTGCCAGCAGCGCGACAGGGAACTATGGCTACACCTTC.

This chain links TRBV7-2 with TRBJ1-4, with 8 bases identical to TRBD1. Germline V lookup: CDR1 SGHTA, CDR2 FQGNSA. This CDR3 region has 17 residues. The V and J ends lost 5 bases and 7 bases, in that order; junction bases with no gene match: 15. CDR3 sequence reads: CASSLSVGQGGAEKLFF. CDR3 DNA: TGTGCCAGCAGCCTATCCGTCGGACAGGGAGGCGCTGAAAAACTGTTTTTT. Based on the CDR3 plus reference TRBV7-2 and TRBJ1-4, the full variable domain is GAGVSQSPSNKVTEKGKDVELRCDPISGHTALYWYRQSLGQGLEFLIYFQGNSAPDKSGLPSDRFSAERTGGSVSTLTIQRTQQEDSAVYLCASSLSVGQGGAEKLFFGSGTQLSVL.

The genes are TRBV7-3 and TRBJ1-6, with D possibly being TRBD1 (5 bases). The CDR3 sequence is 15 residues long. Germline CDR1 is SGHTA and CDR2 is FQGTGA. Trimming removed 0 bases from V and 9 bases from J, with 12 bases in between. DNA for the CDR3: TGTGCCAGCAGCTTAACATTGGGGGGATCTTCACCCCTCCACTTT. Its translation is CASSLTLGGSSPLHF.

This chain uses TRBV10-3 with TRBJ1-2; perhaps TRBD1 as D (6 bases). Deletions cut 5 bases from V and 2 bases from J, with 9 bases between. Germline assignment: CDR1 ENHRY and CDR2 SYGVKD. The CDR3 loop spans 13 amino acids. The CDR3 region is CAISRDMNYGYTF. The CDR3 nucleotides read TGTGCCATCAGTCGGGACATGAACTATGGCTACACCTTC.